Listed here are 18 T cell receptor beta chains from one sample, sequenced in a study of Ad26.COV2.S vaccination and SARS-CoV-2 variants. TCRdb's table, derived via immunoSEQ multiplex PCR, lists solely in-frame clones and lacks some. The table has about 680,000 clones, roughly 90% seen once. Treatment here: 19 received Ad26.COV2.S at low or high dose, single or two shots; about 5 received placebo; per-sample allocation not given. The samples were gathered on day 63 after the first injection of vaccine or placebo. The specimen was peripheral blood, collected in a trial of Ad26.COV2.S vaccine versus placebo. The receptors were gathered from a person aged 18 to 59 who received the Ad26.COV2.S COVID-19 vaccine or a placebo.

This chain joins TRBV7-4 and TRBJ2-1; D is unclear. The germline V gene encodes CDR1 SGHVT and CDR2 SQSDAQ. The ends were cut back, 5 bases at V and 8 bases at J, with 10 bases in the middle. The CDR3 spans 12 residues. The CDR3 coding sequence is TGTGCCAGCAGCGCATGGTTCTATGAGCAGTTCTTC. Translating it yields CASSAWFYEQFF. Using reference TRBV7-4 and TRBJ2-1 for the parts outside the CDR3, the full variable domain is GAGVSQSPRYKVAKRGRDVALRCDSISGHVTLYWYRQTLGQGSEVLTYSQSDAQRDKSGRPSGRFSAERPERSVSTLKIQRTEQGDSAVYLCASSAWFYEQFFGPGTRLTVL.

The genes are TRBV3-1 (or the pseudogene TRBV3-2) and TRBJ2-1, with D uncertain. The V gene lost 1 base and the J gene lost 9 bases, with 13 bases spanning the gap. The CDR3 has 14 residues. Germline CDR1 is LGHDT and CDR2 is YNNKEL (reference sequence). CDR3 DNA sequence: TGTGCCAGCAGCCAAGGGCCCCTTAGTGTTGAGCAGTTCTTC. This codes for CASSQGPLSVEQFF.

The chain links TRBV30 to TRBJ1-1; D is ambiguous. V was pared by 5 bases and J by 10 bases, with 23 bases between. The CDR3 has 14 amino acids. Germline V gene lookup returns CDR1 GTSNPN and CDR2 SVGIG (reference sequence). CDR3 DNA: TGTGCCTGGTCGACCGGCAGCCCGACCCTTCGAGCTTTCTTT. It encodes CAWSTGSPTLRAFF.

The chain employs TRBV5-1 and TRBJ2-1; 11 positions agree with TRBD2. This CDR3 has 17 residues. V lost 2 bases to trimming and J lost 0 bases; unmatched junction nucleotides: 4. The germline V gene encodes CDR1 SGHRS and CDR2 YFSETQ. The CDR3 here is CASSLRTSGSSYNEQFF. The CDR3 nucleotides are TGCGCCAGCAGCTTACGGACTAGCGGGTCCTCCTACAATGAGCAGTTCTTC.

The CDR3 loop reads CASSLTGPDMGNQPQHF. CDR3 nucleotides: TGTGCCAGCAGCTTAACAGGTCCCGATATGGGCAATCAGCCCCAGCATTTT. The gene calls are TRBV7-2 and TRBJ1-5; possibly TRBD1 for D (5 bases). CDR1 is SGHTA, CDR2 FQGNSA, per germline. The germline V and J ends were trimmed by 2 bases and 2 bases, with 16 bases remaining between them. The CDR3 loop spans 17 amino acids.

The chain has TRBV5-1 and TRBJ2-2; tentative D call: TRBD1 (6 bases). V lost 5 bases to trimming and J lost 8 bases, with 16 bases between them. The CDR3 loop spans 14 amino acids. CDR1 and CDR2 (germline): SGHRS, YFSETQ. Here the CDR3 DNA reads TGCGCCAGCAGTTCCGGGACAACCAGTGGGGAGCTGTTTTTT. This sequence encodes CASSSGTTSGELFF.

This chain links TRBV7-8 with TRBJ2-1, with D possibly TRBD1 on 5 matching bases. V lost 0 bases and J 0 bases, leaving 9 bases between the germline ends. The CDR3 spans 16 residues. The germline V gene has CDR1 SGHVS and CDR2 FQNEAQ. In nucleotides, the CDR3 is TGTGCCAGCAGCTTAGCGGGGCGCGTCTCCTACAATGAGCAGTTCTTC. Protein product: CASSLAGRVSYNEQFF.

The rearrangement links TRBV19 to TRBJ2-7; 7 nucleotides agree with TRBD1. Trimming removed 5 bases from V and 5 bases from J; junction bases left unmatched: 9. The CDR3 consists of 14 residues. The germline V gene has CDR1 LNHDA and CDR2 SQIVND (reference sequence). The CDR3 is CASSLSLRGNEQYF. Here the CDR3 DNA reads TGTGCCAGTAGTCTTAGCCTCAGGGGGAACGAGCAGTACTTC.

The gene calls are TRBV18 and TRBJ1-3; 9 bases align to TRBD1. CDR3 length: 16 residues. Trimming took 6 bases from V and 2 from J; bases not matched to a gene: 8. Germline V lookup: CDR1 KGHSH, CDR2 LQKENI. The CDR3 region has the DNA TGTGCCAGCTCCCATGGACAGGGGAGGACTGGAAACACCATATATTTT. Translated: CASSHGQGRTGNTIYF.

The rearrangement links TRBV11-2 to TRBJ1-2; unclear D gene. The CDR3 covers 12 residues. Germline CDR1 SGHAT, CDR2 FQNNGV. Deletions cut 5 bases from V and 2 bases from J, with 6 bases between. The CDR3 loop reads CASSADNYGYTF. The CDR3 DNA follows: TGTGCCAGCAGCGCGGACAACTATGGCTACACCTTC.

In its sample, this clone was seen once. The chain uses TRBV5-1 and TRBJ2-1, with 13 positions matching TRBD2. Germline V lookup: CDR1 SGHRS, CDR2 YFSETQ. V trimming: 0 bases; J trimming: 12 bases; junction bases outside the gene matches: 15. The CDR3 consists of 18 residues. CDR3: CASSLATSSGLAGERQFF. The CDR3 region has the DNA TGCGCCAGCAGCTTGGCAACGAGTTCAGGACTAGCGGGGGAACGGCAGTTCTTC.

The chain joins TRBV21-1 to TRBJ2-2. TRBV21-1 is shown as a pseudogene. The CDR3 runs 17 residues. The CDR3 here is CASSKGGGTPGFGELFF. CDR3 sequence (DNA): TGTGCCAGCAGCAAAGGAGGGGGGACACCGGGGTTCGGGGAGCTGTTTTTT.

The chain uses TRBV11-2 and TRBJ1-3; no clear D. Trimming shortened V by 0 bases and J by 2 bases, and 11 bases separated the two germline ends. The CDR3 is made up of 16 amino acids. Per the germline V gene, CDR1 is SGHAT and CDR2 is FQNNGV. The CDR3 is CASSLDLSAAGNTIYF. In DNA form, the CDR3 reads TGTGCCAGCAGCTTAGACTTGTCGGCCGCTGGAAACACCATATATTTT. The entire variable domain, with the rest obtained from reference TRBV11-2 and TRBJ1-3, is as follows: EAGVAQSPRYKIIEKRQSVAFWCNPISGHATLYWYQQILGQGPKLLIQFQNNGVVDDSQLPKDRFSAERLKGVDSTLKIQPAKLEDSAVYLCASSLDLSAAGNTIYFGEGSWLTVV.

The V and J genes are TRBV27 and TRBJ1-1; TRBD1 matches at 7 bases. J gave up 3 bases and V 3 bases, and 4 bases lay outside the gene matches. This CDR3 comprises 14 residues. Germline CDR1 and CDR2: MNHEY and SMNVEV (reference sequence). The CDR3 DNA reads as TGTGCCAGCAGTTTCGGCAGGGGGGACACTGAAGCTTTCTTT. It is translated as CASSFGRGDTEAFF.

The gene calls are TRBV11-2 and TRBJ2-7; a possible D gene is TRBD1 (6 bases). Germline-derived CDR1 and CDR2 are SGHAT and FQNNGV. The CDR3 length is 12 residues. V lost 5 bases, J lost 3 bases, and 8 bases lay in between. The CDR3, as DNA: TGTGCCAGCAGCCAGGACAGCTACGAGCAGTACTTC. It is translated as CASSQDSYEQYF.

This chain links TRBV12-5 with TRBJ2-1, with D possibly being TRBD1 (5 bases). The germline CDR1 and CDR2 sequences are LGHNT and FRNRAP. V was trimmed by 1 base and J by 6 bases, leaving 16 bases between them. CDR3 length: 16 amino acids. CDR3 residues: CASGLDLSGPSNEQFF. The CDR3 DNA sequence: TGTGCTAGTGGTTTGGACCTTTCAGGGCCGAGCAATGAGCAGTTCTTC.

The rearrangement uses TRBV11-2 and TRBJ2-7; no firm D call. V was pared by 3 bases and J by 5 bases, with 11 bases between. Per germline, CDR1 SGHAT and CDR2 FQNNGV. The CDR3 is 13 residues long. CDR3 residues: CASSFRRGDEQYF. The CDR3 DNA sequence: TGTGCCAGCAGCTTCCGTCGAGGCGACGAGCAGTACTTC.

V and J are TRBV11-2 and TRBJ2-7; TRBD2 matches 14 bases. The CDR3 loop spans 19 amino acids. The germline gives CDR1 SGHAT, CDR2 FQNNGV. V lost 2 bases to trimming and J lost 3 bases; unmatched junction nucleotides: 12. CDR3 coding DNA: TGTGCCAGCAGCTTATTGGGACTAGCGGGAGTTAGGGGAAACTACGAGCAGTACTTC. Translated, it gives CASSLLGLAGVRGNYEQYF.